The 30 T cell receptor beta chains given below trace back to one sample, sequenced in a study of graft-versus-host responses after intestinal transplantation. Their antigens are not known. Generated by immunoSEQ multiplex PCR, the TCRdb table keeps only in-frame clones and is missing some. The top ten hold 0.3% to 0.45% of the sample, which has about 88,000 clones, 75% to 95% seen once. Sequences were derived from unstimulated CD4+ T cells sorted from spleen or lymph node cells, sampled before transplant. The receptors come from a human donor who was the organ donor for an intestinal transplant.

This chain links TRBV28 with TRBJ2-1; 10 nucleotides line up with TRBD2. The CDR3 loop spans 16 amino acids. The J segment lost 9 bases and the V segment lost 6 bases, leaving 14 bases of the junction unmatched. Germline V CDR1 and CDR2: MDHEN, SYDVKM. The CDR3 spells CASSGAPAGGSREQFF. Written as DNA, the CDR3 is TGTGCCAGCAGCGGAGCCCCAGCGGGAGGGTCTCGTGAGCAGTTCTTC.

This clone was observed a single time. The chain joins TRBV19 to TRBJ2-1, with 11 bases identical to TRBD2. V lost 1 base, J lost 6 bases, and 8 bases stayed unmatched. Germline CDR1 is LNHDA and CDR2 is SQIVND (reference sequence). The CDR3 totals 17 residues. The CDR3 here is CASSIGPTSGMVNEQFF. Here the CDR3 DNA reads TGTGCCAGTAGTATAGGGCCGACTAGCGGGATGGTCAATGAGCAGTTCTTC.

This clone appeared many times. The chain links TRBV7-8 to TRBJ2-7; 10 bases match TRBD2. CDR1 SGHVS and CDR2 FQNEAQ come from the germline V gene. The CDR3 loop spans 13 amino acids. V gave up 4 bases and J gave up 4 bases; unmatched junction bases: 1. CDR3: CASSWGLAYEQYF. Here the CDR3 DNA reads TGTGCCAGCAGCTGGGGACTAGCGTACGAGCAGTACTTC.

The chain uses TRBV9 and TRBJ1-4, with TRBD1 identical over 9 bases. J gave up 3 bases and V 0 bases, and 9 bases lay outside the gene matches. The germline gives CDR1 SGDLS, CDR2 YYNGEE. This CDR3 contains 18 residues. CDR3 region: CASSVGGTGSGANEKLFF. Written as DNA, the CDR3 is TGTGCCAGCAGCGTAGGGGGGACAGGGTCGGGAGCTAATGAAAAACTGTTTTTT. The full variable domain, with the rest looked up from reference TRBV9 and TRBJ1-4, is DSGVTQTPKHLITATGQRVTLRCSPRSGDLSVYWYQQSLDQGLQFLIQYYNGEERAKGNILERFSAQQFPDLHSELNLSSLELGDSALYFCASSVGGTGSGANEKLFFGSGTQLSVL.

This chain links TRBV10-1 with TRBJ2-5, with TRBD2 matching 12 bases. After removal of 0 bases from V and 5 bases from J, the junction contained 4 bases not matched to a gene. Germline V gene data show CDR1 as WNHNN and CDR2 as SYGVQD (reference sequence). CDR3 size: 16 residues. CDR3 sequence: CASSESTSGSWETQYF. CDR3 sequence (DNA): TGCGCCAGCAGTGAGTCGACTAGCGGGAGTTGGGAGACCCAGTACTTC.

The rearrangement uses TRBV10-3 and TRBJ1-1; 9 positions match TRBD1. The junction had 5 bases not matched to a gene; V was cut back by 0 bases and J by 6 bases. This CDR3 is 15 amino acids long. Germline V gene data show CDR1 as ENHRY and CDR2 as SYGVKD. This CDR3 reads CAISESLQGAAEAFF. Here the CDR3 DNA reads TGTGCCATCAGTGAGTCGTTACAGGGGGCCGCTGAAGCTTTCTTT.

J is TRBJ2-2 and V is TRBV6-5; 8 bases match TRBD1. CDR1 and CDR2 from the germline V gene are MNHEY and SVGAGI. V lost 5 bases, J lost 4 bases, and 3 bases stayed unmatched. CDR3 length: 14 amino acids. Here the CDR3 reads CASSTTGATGELFF. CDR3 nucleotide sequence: TGTGCCAGCAGTACGACAGGGGCCACCGGGGAGCTGTTTTTT.

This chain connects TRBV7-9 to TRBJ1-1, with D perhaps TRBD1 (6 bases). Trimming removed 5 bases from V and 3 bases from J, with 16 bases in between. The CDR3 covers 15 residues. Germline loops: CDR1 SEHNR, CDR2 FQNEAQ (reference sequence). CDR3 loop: CASSRRGTSDTEAFF. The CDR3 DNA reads TGTGCCAGCAGCCGCAGGGGAACGTCGGACACTGAAGCTTTCTTT.

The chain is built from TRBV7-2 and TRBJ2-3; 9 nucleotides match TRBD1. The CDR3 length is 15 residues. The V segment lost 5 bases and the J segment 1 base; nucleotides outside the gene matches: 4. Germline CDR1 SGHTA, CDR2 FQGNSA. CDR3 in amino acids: CASSLRTGGTDTQYF. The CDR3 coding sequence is TGTGCCAGCAGCCTTCGGACAGGGGGCACAGATACGCAGTATTTT. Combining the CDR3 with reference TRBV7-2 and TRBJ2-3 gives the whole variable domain GAGVSQSPSNKVTEKGKDVELRCDPISGHTALYWYRQSLGQGLEFLIYFQGNSAPDKSGLPSDRFSAERTGGSVSTLTIQRTQQEDSAVYLCASSLRTGGTDTQYFGPGTRLTVL.

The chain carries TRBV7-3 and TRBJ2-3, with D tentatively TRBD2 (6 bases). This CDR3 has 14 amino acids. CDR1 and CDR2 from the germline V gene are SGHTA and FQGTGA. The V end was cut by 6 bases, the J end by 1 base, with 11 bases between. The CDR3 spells CASRRGGGTDTQYF. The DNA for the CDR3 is TGTGCCAGCAGAAGGGGAGGAGGCACAGATACGCAGTATTTT.

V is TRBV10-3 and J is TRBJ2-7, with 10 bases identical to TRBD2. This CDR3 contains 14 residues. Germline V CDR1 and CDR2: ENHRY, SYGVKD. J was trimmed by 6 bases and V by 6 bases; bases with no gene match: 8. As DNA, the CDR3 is TGTGCCATCAGCGGAGCGGGAGGGCCTCGCGAGCAGTACTTC. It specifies CAISGAGGPREQYF.

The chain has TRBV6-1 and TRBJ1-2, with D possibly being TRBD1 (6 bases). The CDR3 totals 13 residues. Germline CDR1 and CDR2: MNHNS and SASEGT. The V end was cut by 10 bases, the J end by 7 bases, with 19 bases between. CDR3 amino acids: CATSRGREFGYTF. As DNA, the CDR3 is TGTGCCACCTCGCGGGGGCGCGAATTTGGCTACACCTTC.

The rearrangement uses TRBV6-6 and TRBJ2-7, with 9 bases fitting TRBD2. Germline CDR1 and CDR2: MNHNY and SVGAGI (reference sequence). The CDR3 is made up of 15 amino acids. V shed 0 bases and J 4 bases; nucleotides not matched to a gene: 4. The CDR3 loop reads CASSYSAGGPYEQYF. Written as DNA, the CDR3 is TGTGCCAGCAGTTACTCGGCGGGGGGGCCTTACGAGCAGTACTTC.

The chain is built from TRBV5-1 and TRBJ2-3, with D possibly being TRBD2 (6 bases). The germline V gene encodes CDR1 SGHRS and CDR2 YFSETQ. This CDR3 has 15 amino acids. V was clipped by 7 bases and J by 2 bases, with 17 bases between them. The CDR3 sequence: CASSSGSWNTDTQYF. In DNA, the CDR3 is TGCGCCAGCTCATCCGGGAGTTGGAACACAGATACGCAGTATTTT.

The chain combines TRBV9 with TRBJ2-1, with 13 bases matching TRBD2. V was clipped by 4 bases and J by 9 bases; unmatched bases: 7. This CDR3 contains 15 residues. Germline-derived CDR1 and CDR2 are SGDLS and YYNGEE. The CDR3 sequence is CASSMTSGRSGEQFF. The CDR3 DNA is TGTGCCAGCAGCATGACTAGCGGGAGGTCGGGTGAGCAGTTCTTC.

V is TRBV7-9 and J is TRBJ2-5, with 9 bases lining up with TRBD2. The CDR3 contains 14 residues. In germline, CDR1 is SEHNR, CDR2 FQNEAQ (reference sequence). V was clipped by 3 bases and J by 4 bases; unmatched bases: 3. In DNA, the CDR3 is TGTGCCAGCAGCTTTAGCGGGGGAGGAGAGACCCAGTACTTC. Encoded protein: CASSFSGGGETQYF.

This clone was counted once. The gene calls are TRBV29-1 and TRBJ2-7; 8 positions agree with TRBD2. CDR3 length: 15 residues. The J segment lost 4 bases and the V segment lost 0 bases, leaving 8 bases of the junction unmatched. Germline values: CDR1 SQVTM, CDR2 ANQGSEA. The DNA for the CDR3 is TGCAGCGTTGAAGAATCCAGCGGGAGAGTATACGAGCAGTACTTC. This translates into CSVEESSGRVYEQYF.

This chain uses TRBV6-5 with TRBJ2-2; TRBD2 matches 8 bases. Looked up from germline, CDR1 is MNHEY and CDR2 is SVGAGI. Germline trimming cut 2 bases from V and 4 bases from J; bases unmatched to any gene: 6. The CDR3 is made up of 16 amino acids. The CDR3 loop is CASSYGGTRGTGELFF. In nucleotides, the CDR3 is TGTGCCAGCAGTTACGGGGGGACTAGGGGCACCGGGGAGCTGTTTTTT.

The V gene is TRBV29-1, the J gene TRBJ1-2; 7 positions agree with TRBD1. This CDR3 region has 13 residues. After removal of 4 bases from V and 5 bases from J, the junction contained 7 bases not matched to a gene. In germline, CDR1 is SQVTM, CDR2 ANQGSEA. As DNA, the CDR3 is TGCAGCGTTGCCACAGGGGTGGGATATGGCTACACCTTC. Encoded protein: CSVATGVGYGYTF.

CDR3 coding DNA: TGTGCCAGCAGCATGGGACACGGCGGGCTCTACGAGCAGTACTTC. Its protein product is CASSMGHGGLYEQYF. The rearrangement uses TRBV21-1 and TRBJ2-7; the table assigns TRBD1, which was not confirmed against the DNA. TRBV21-1 is a documented pseudogene. The CDR3 spans 15 residues.

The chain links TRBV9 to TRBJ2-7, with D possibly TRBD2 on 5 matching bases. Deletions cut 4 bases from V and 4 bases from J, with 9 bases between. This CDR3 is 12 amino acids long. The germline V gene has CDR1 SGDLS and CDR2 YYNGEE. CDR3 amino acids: CASSSRGYEQYF. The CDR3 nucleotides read TGTGCCAGCAGCTCTCGGGGTTACGAGCAGTACTTC.

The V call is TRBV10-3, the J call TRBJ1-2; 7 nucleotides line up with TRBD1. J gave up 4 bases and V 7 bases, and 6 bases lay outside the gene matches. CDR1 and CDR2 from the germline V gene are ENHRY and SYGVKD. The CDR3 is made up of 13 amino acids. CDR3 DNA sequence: TGTGCCATCATCATCCAGGGGGGCTATGGCTACACCTTC. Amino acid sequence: CAIIIQGGYGYTF.

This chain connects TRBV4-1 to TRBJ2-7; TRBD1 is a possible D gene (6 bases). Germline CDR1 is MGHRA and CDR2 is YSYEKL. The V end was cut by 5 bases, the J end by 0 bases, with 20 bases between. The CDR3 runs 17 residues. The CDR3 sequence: CASSDLTLGTTSYEQYF. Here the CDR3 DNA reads TGCGCCAGCAGCGACTTAACTCTCGGGACAACCTCCTACGAGCAGTACTTC.

This chain's CDR3 is CASSVHPPAVTDTQYF. In DNA form, the CDR3 reads TGTGCCAGCAGTGTTCACCCACCGGCGGTCACAGATACGCAGTATTTT. The J gene is TRBJ2-3, the V gene TRBV6-1; D call uncertain. Germline CDR1 and CDR2: MNHNS and SASEGT. The CDR3 contains 16 residues. The germline V and J ends were trimmed by 4 bases and 2 bases, with 16 bases remaining between them.

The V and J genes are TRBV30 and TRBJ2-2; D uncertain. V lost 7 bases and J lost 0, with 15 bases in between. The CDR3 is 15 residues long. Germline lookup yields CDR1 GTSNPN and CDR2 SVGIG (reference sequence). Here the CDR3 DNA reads TGTGCCTCCCACAGTGACCCCCCGAACACCGGGGAGCTGTTTTTT. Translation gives CASHSDPPNTGELFF. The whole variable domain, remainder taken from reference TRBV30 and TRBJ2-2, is SQTIHQWPATLVQPVGSPLSLECTVEGTSNPNLYWYRQAAGRGLQLLFYSVGIGQISSEVPQNLSASRPQDRQFILSSKKLLLSDSGFYLCASHSDPPNTGELFFGEGSRLTVL.

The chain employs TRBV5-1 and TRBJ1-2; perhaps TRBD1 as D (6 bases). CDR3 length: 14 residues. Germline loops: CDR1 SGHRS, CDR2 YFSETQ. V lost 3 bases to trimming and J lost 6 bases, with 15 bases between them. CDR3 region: CASSSNRERDGYTF. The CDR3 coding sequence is TGCGCCAGCAGCTCAAACAGGGAAAGGGATGGCTACACCTTC. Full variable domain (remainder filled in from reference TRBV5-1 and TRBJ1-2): KAGVTQTPRYLIKTRGQQVTLSCSPISGHRSVSWYQQTPGQGLQFLFEYFSETQRNKGNFPGRFSGRQFSNSRSEMNVSTLELGDSALYLCASSSNRERDGYTFGSGTRLTVV.

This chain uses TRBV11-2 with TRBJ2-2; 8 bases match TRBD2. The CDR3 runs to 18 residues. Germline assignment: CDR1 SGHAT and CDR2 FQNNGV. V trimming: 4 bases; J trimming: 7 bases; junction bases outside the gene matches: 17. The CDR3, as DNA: TGTGCCAGCAGCTCAAGAGAATTATGGCGGGAGGTCGGCGGGGAGCTGTTTTTT. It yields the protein CASSSRELWREVGGELFF.

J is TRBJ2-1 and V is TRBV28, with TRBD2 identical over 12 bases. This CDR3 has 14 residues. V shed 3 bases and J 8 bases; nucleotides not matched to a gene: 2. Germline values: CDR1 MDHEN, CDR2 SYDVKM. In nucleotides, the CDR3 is TGTGCCAGCAGTTTTCTAGCGGGAGGGCATGAGCAGTTCTTC. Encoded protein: CASSFLAGGHEQFF. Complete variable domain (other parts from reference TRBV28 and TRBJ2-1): DVKVTQSSRYLVKRTGEKVFLECVQDMDHENMFWYRQDPGLGLRLIYFSYDVKMKEKGDIPEGYSVSREKKERFSLILESASTNQTSMYLCASSFLAGGHEQFFGPGTRLTVL.

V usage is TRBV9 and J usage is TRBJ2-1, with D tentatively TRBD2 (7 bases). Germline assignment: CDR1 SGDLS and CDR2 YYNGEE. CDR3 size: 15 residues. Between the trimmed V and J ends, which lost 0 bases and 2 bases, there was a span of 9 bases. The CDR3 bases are TGTGCCAGCAGCGTAGGAGGGGGGGCCTACAATGAGCAGTTCTTC. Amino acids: CASSVGGGAYNEQFF.

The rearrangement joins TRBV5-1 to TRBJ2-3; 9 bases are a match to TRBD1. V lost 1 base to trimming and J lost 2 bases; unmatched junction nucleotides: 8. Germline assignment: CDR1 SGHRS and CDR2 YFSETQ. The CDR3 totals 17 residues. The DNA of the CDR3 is TGCGCCAGCAGCTTGACCCGGACAGGGGACCTCACAGATACGCAGTATTTT. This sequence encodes CASSLTRTGDLTDTQYF.